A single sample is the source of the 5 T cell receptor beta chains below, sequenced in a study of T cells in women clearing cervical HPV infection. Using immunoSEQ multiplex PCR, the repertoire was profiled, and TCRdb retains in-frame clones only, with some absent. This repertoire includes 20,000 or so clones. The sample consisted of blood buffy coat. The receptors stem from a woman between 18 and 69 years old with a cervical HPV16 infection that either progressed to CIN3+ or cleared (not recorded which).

The sequenced CDR3 bases are TGTGCCAGCAGCTTGGGTGGCAGGGGGCGAGGTGGC. It encodes CASSLGGRGRGG. The full-length CDR3 reads as CASSLGGRGRGGYTF. The rearrangement links TRBV5-4 to TRBJ1-2; TRBD1 agrees at 8 bases. The read terminates 3 residues ahead of where the CDR3 ends, so the germline J gene completes it. This CDR3 spans 15 amino acids. Germline V CDR1 and CDR2: SGHNT, YYREEE (reference sequence). V shed 0 bases, J shed 7 bases, and the junction held 8 bases outside the gene matches.

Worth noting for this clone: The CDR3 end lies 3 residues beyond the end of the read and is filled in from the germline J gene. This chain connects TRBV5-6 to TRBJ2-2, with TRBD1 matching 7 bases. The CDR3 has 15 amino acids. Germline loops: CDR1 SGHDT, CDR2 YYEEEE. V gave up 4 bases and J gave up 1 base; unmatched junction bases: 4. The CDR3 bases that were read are TGTGCCAGCAGCCAGGGACAGTTGAACACCGGGGAG. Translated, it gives CASSQGQLNTGE. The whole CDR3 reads CASSQGQLNTGELFF.

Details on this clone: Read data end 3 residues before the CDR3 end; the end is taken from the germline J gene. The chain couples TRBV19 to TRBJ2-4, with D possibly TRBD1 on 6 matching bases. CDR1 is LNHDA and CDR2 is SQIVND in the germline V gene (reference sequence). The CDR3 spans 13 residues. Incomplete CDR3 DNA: TGTGCCAGTAGCGTACAGGGAACCTATGGT. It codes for CASSVQGTYG. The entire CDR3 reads CASSVQGTYGQYF.

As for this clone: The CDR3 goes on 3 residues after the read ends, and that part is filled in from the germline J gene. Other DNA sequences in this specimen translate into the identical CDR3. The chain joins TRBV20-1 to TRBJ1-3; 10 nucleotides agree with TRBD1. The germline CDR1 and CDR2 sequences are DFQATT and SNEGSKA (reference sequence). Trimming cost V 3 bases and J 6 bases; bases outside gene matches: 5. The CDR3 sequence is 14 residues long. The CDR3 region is CSARPGQGENTIYF. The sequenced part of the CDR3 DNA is TGCAGTGCTAGGCCAGGACAGGGGGAAAACACC.

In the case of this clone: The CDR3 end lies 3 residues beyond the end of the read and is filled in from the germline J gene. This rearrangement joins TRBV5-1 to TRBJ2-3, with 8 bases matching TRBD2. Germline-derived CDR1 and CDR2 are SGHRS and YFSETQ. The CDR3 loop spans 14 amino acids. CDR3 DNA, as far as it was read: TGCGCCAGCAGACCCGGGACTAGTGGGGAGACG. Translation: CASRPGTSGET. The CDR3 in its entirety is CASRPGTSGETQYF.